These 10 T cell receptor beta chains share one sample of origin, sequenced in a study of T-cell memory formation after mild COVID-19. TCRdb re-derived calls from the 5' RACE reads in MiXCR, one entry per CDR3 protein. The data show approximately 250,000 distinct CDR3 sequences, about 16% seen once. The sequencing sample was made of PBMCs or a T cell subset sorted from them (not recorded which). These receptors originate from a man aged 18 to 30 who had mild COVID-19 (a few samples of this study predate the infection). Cell type and time point are not known.

The chain combines TRBV10-3 with TRBJ2-3, with 9 bases lining up with TRBD2. The CDR3 consists of 14 residues. Per the germline V gene, CDR1 is ENHRY and CDR2 is SYGVKD. The trim removed 6 bases at V and 0 bases at J, leaving 1 base unmatched. CDR3 in amino acids: CAIRAGGSTDTQYF. The CDR3 bases are TGTGCCATCAGAGCGGGGGGTAGCACAGATACGCAGTATTTT.

CDR3 sequence: CASSRTGGYNEQFF. The CDR3 DNA sequence: TGTGCCAGCAGCCGGACAGGGGGCTACAATGAGCAGTTCTTC. The chain uses TRBV6-2 or TRBV6-3 and TRBJ2-1; 10 bases fit TRBD1. The length of the CDR3 is 14 residues. Germline trimming cut 6 bases from V and 3 bases from J; bases unmatched to any gene: 2. Germline lookup yields CDR1 MNHEY and CDR2 SVGEGT.

Only a few counts were recorded for this clonotype. V and J are TRBV11-2 and TRBJ2-5, with 12 nucleotides matching TRBD2. The germline V gene has CDR1 SGHAT and CDR2 FQNNGV. The CDR3 length is 13 residues. The junction had 2 bases not matched to a gene; V was cut back by 7 bases and J by 5 bases. The CDR3 spells CASKLAGGETQYF. CDR3 sequence (DNA): TGTGCCAGCAAACTAGCGGGGGGCGAGACCCAGTACTTC. The variable domain in full, with the rest retrieved from reference TRBV11-2 and TRBJ2-5, is EAGVAQSPRYKIIEKRQSVAFWCNPISGHATLYWYQQILGQGPKLLIQFQNNGVVDDSQLPKDRFSAERLKGVDSTLKIQPAKLEDSAVYLCASKLAGGETQYFGPGTRLLVL.

This clonotype occurred a few times. The rearrangement links TRBV20-1 to TRBJ1-5; D is perhaps TRBD1 (6 bases). Looked up from germline, CDR1 is DFQATT and CDR2 is SNEGSKA (reference sequence). Trimming cost V 6 bases and J 1 base, with 10 bases left between them. The CDR3 is 13 amino acids. CDR3 sequence reads: CSAIGQSNQPQHF. Written as DNA, the CDR3 is TGCAGTGCAATTGGACAGAGCAATCAGCCCCAGCATTTT.

The chain recombines TRBV5-1 with TRBJ2-7, with 9 bases identical to TRBD1. CDR1 and CDR2 from the germline V gene are SGHRS and YFSETQ. The V segment lost 4 bases and the J segment 3 bases; nucleotides outside the gene matches: 8. CDR3 length: 15 amino acids. CDR3: CASSLTTGGHYEQYF. In DNA, the CDR3 is TGCGCCAGCAGCCTGACGACAGGGGGTCACTACGAGCAGTACTTC.

V and J are TRBV5-1 and TRBJ2-6, with no clear D. Trimming took off 2 bases at V and 1 base at J, with 7 bases between the two ends. The CDR3 runs to 15 residues. Germline CDR1 is SGHRS and CDR2 is YFSETQ. CDR3 in DNA: TGCGCCAGCAGCTTACAGCCTTCTGGGGCCAACGTCCTGACTTTC. Encoded protein: CASSLQPSGANVLTF.

The CDR3 loop reads CASSIRVQNTEAFF. CDR3 DNA sequence: TGTGCCAGCAGCATAAGGGTCCAGAACACTGAAGCTTTCTTT. The genes are TRBV7-2 and TRBJ1-1, with D unresolved. From germline, CDR1 is SGHTA and CDR2 FQGNSA. CDR3 length: 14 residues. V was pared by 5 bases and J by 1 base, with 11 bases between.

V and J are TRBV27 and TRBJ2-3, with 7 bases aligning to TRBD1. Germline CDR1 and CDR2: MNHEY and SMNVEV (reference sequence). V lost 4 bases, J lost 3 bases, and 7 bases stayed unmatched. This CDR3 region has 15 residues. The CDR3 DNA is TGTGCCAGCAGTTCCCCCAGGGGGATAACAGATACGCAGTATTTT. Protein product: CASSSPRGITDTQYF.

This clonotype was counted at least ten times. The chain employs TRBV5-1 and TRBJ2-3; the D is unclear. The ends were cut back, 1 base at V and 0 bases at J, with 12 bases in the middle. CDR3 size: 16 residues. Germline CDR1 reads SGHRS; CDR2 reads YFSETQ. The CDR3 spells CASSLSTPASTDTQYF. The CDR3 nucleotides are TGCGCCAGCAGCTTGTCGACACCCGCTAGCACAGATACGCAGTATTTT.

The chain joins TRBV7-9 to TRBJ2-5; D unresolved. Germline V gene data show CDR1 as SEHNR and CDR2 as FQNEAQ (reference sequence). V lost 1 base and J 4 bases, leaving 4 bases between the germline ends. The length of the CDR3 is 12 residues. The CDR3 coding sequence is TGTGCCAGCAGCTTAGGGTTAGAGACCCAGTACTTC. Its protein is CASSLGLETQYF.